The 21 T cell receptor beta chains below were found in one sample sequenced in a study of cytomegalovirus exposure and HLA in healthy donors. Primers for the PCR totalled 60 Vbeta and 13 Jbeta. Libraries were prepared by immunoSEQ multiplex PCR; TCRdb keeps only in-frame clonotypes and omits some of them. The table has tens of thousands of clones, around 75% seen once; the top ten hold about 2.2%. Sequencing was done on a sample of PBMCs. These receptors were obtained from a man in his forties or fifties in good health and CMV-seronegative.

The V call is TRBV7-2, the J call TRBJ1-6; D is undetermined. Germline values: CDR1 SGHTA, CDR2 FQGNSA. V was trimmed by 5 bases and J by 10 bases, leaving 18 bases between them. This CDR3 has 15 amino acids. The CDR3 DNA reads TGTGCCAGCAGCACGGGTTTCGATGGAATCTCACCCCTCCACTTT. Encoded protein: CASSTGFDGISPLHF.

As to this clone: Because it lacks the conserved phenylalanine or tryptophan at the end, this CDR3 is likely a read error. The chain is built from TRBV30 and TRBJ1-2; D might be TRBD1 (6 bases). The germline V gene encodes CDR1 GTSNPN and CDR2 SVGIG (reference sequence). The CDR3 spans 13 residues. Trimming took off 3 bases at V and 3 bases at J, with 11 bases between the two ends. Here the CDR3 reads CAWRVRTDYGYTL. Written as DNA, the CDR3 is TGTGCCTGGAGAGTCCGGACAGACTATGGCTACACCCTC.

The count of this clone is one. The CDR3 nucleotides read TGTGCCAGCCGGGACAGGCCGCCAAACTATGGCTACACCTTC. Translating it yields CASRDRPPNYGYTF. This chain uses TRBV27 with TRBJ1-2; TRBD1 matches at 8 bases. There are 14 residues in the CDR3. Germline lookup yields CDR1 MNHEY and CDR2 SMNVEV (reference sequence). V lost 8 bases to trimming and J lost 2 bases; unmatched junction nucleotides: 7.

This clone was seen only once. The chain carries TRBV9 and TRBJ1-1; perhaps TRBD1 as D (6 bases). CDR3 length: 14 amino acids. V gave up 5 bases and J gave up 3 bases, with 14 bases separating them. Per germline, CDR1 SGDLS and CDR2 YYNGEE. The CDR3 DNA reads TGTGCCAGCAGGAGGGGGGGACAATACACTGAAGCTTTCTTT. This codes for CASRRGGQYTEAFF.

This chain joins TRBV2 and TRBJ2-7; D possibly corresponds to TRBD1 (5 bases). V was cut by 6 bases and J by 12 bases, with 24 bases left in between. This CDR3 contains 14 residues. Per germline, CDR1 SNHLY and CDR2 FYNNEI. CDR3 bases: TGTGCCAGCAGCGTTAATAGGGGTTTGTCGGTGCCGTACTTC. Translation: CASSVNRGLSVPYF.

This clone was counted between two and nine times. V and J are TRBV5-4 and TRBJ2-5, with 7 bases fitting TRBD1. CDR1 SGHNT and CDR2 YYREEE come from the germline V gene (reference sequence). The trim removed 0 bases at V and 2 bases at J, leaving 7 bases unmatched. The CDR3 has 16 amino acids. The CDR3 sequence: CASSLGDRTPQETQYF. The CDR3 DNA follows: TGTGCCAGCAGCTTGGGGGACAGAACCCCGCAAGAGACCCAGTACTTC.

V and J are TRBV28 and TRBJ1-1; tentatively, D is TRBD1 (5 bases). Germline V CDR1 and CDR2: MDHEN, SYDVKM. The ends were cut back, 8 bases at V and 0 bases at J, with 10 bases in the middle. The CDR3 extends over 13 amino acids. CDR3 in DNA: TGTGCCAGCGGCGGGACCTTGAACACTGAAGCTTTCTTT. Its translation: CASGGTLNTEAFF.

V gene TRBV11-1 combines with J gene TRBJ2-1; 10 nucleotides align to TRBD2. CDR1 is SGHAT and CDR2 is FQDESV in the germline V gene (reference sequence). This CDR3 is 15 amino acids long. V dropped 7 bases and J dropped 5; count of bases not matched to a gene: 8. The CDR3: CASTGLADSNNEQFF. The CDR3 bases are TGTGCCAGCACCGGACTAGCGGACTCGAACAATGAGCAGTTCTTC.

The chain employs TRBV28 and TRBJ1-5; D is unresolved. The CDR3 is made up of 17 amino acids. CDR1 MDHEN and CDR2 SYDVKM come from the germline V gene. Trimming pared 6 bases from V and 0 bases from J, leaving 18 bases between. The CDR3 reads CASRTEPMTYSNQPQHF. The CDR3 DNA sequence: TGTGCCAGCAGAACGGAGCCGATGACTTATAGCAATCAGCCCCAGCATTTT.

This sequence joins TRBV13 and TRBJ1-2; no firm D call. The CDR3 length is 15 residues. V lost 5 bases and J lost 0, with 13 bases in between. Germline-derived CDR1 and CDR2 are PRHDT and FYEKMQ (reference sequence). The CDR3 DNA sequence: TGTGCCAGCAGCCCGCCCAGCGCCTCTAACTATGGCTACACCTTC. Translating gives CASSPPSASNYGYTF.

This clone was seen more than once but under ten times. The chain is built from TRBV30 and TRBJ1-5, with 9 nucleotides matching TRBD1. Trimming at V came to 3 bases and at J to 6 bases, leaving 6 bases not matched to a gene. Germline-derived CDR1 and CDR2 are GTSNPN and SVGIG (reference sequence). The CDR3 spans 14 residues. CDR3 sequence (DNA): TGTGCCTGGAGCCGGGGACAGGGCAGTCAGCCCCAGCATTTT. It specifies CAWSRGQGSQPQHF.

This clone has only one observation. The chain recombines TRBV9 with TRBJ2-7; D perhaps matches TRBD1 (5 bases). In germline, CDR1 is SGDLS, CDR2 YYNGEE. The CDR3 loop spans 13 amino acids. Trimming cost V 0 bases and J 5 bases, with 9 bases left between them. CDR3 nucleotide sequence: TGTGCCAGCAGCGTAGCAGGGTCCCACGAGCAGTACTTC. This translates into CASSVAGSHEQYF.

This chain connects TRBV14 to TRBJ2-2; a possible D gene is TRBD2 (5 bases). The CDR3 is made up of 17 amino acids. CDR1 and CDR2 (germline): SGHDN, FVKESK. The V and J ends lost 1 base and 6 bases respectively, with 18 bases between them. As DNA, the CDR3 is TGTGCCAGCAGCCAAGGGCCCGGGTTTCTAGCTTCCGGGGAGCTGTTTTTT. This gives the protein CASSQGPGFLASGELFF.

CDR3 residues: CASSTGDRAHQPQHF. In DNA, the CDR3 is TGTGCCAGCAGCACCGGGGACAGGGCCCACCAGCCCCAGCATTTT. V and J are TRBV5-6 and TRBJ1-5, with 9 positions matching TRBD1. Germline-derived CDR1 and CDR2 are SGHDT and YYEEEE. Germline trimming cut 4 bases from V and 7 bases from J; bases unmatched to any gene: 9. This CDR3 spans 15 amino acids. Together with reference TRBV5-6 and TRBJ1-5, the CDR3 gives the full variable domain: DAGVTQSPTHLIKTRGQQVTLRCSPKSGHDTVSWYQQALGQGPQFIFQYYEEEERQRGNFPDRFSGHQFPNYSSELNVNALLLGDSALYLCASSTGDRAHQPQHFGDGTRLSIL.

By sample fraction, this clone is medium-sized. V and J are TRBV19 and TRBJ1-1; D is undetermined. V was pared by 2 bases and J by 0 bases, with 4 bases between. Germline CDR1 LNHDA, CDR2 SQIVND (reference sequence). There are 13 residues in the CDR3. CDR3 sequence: CASSIQVNTEAFF. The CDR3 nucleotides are TGTGCCAGTAGTATACAGGTGAACACTGAAGCTTTCTTT.

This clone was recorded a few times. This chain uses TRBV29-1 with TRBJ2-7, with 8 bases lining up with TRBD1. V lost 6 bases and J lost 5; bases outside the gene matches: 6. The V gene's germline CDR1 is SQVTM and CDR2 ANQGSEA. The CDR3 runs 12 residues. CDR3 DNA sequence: TGCAGCGTAGCGACAGGGGCGAACGAGCAGTACTTC. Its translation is CSVATGANEQYF.

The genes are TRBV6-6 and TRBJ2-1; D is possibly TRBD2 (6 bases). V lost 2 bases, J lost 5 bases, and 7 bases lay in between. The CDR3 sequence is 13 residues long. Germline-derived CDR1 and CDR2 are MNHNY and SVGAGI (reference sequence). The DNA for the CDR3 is TGTGCCAGCAGTTACCGGGGGAACAATGAGCAGTTCTTC. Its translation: CASSYRGNNEQFF.

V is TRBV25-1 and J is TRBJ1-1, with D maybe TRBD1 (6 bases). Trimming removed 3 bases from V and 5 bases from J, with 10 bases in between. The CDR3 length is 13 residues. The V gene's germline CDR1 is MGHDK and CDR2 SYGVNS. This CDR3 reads CASSEGARTEAFF. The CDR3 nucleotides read TGTGCCAGCAGTGAGGGGGCTAGGACTGAAGCTTTCTTT.

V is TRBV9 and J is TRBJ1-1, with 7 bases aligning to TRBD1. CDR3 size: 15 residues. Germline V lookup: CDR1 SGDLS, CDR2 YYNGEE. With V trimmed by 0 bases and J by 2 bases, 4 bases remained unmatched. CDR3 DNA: TGTGCCAGCAGCGTAGCCGGGACAGCCAACACTGAAGCTTTCTTT. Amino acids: CASSVAGTANTEAFF.

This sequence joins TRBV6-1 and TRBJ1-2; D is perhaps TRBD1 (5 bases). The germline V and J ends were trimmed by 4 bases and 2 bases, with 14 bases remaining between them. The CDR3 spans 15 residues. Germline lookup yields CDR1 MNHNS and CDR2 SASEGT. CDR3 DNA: TGTGCCAGCAGTGCGGGCAGGGCCGGGAACTATGGCTACACCTTC. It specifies CASSAGRAGNYGYTF.

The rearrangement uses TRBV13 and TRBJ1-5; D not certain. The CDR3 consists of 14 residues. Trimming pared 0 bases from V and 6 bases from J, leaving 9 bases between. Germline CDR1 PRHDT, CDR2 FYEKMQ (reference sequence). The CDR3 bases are TGTGCCAGCAGCTTAGGTGGGCGGGGTCAGCCCCAGCATTTT. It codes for CASSLGGRGQPQHF.